What follows describes a single T cell receptor beta chain. The antigen remains unidentified. The record originates from a study of radiation and T cells in renal cell carcinoma. On the study more broadly: Nephrectomy followed 15 Gy stereotactic body radiation by 4 weeks. Overall study results and limits: Top tumor clonotypes rose in blood 2 weeks post-radiation, then contracted. Pretreatment tumor biopsies were lacking, so baseline clonotypes are unknown.

Time point indicated: baseline pretreatment blood. Treatment given: 15 Gy SBRT to primary tumor, nephrectomy 4 weeks later. This renal cell carcinoma was of the clear cell type. V gave up 3 bases and J gave up 1 base, with 9 bases separating them. From germline, CDR1 is LNHDA and CDR2 SQIVND (reference sequence). The CDR3 is 14 amino acids. Data came from immunoSEQ multiplex PCR; TCRdb stores just in-frame clones and leaves some out. The profile shows roughly 150,000 clones, about 85% of them singletons. This TCR came from a woman aged 65 to 85 with renal cell carcinoma. The sequencing here drew on blood, taken from a patient whose treatment included radiotherapy and nephrectomy. This chain joins TRBV19 and TRBJ1-2, with D perhaps TRBD1 (5 bases). The CDR3 spells CASSISRDNYGYTF. For the CDR3, the DNA is TGTGCCAGTAGTATTTCCAGGGATAACTATGGCTACACCTTC.